This TCR beta chain was obtained from a study of blood T cell repertoires in COVID-19. Exposed participants came across a COVID-19 case within 2 weeks before study entry. In the authors' methods: The authors estimated nucleated cell counts from reference gene primer amplification. Measured with immunoSEQ multiplex PCR; TCRdb has only the in-frame clones, and not every one. V and J calls and clone size follow that table, whereas D and trimming were derived from the DNA. The repertoire holds around 250,000 clones, with over 70% as singletons. CDR3 length equals 16 residues. V was pared by 6 bases and J by 1 base, with 6 bases of the junction left unmatched. The V gene's germline CDR1 is KGHDR and CDR2 SFDVKD.

This sequence originates from a woman aged 40-49 years who had been exposed to COVID-19. The sample comprised PBMCs or T cells enriched from blood (not recorded which). J is TRBJ2-2 and V is TRBV24-1; 8 bases line up with TRBD1. The CDR3 reads CATSYSRGRNTGELFF. The CDR3 region has the DNA TGTGCCACCAGTTATTCCAGGGGGCGGAACACCGGGGAGCTGTTTTTT.